One and the same sample provided the 24 T cell receptor beta chains below, sequenced in a study of T cell changes during pregnancy in multiple sclerosis. Clones were sequenced by immunoSEQ multiplex PCR, and TCRdb holds only the in-frame ones, with some missing. This sample yields some 100,000 clones, of which 90% to 95% are seen a single time; approximately 1% belongs to the top ten. The source material was peripheral blood, sampled before pregnancy. The receptors stem from a female donor with multiple sclerosis, enrolled in a pregnancy study.

In this sample, this clone turned up a few times. The gene calls are TRBV15 and TRBJ1-2; D might be TRBD1 (5 bases). V lost 3 bases, J lost 5 bases, and 7 bases lay in between. Germline lookup yields CDR1 LNHNV and CDR2 YYDKDF (reference sequence). CDR3 length: 12 amino acids. CDR3 DNA: TGTGCCACCAGCAGGGACACTTATGGCTACACCTTC. It translates to CATSRDTYGYTF. The whole variable domain, filled in from reference TRBV15 and TRBJ1-2, reads DAMVIQNPRYQVTQFGKPVTLSCSQTLNHNVMYWYQQKSSQAPKLLFHYYDKDFNNEADTPDNFQSRRPNTSFCFLDIRSPGLGDTAMYLCATSRDTYGYTFGSGTRLTVV.

CDR3 DNA: TGTGCCAGCAGTGCTGACGCGGGTGGCAATCAGCCCCAGCATTTT. This encodes CASSADAGGNQPQHF. The chain combines TRBV7-9 with TRBJ1-5, with D uncertain. The CDR3 extends over 15 amino acids. Trimming removed 6 bases from V and 2 bases from J, with 14 bases in between. CDR1 is SEHNR, CDR2 FQNEAQ, per germline (reference sequence).

V is TRBV2 and J is TRBJ2-1, with a possible D match to TRBD2 (6 bases). Per the germline V gene, CDR1 is SNHLY and CDR2 is FYNNEI. The V end was cut by 6 bases, the J end by 4 bases, with 10 bases between. CDR3 length: 13 residues. The CDR3: CASRGGTYNEQFF. The CDR3 DNA follows: TGTGCCAGCAGGGGGGGAACGTACAATGAGCAGTTCTTC.

In this sample, this clone turned up once. The CDR3 reads CASSLAAGGAGELFF. The CDR3 DNA is TGTGCCAGCAGCTTGGCTGCGGGAGGGGCCGGGGAGCTGTTTTTT. J is TRBJ2-2 and V is TRBV5-4, with 9 bases aligning to TRBD2. The CDR3 is 15 residues long. Germline V CDR1 and CDR2: SGHNT, YYREEE (reference sequence). The ends lost 0 bases at V and 6 bases at J; junction bases unmatched: 3. The whole variable domain, remainder taken from reference TRBV5-4 and TRBJ2-2, is ETGVTQSPTHLIKTRGQQVTLRCSSQSGHNTVSWYQQALGQGPQFIFQYYREEENGRGNFPPRFSGLQFPNYSSELNVNALELDDSALYLCASSLAAGGAGELFFGEGSRLTVL.

V gene TRBV2 combines with J gene TRBJ1-5; D may be TRBD1 (6 bases). The CDR3 sequence is 15 residues long. Germline V gene sequence: CDR1 SNHLY, CDR2 FYNNEI. V shed 6 bases and J shed 2 bases, with 14 bases lying between them. The CDR3 DNA is TGTGCCAGCAGGGTCACAGGGTTGGGCAATCAGCCCCAGCATTTT. Translated, it gives CASRVTGLGNQPQHF.

The gene calls are TRBV7-2 and TRBJ2-1, with no clear D. The V end was cut by 2 bases, the J end by 4 bases, with 18 bases between. The germline V gene encodes CDR1 SGHTA and CDR2 FQGNSA. The CDR3 is made up of 17 amino acids. CDR3 sequence: CASSLPPGLADYNEQFF. CDR3 coding DNA: TGTGCCAGCAGCTTACCCCCTGGGTTAGCAGATTACAATGAGCAGTTCTTC.

J is TRBJ2-7 and V is TRBV7-2; the match to TRBD2 covers 10 bases. The CDR3 is made up of 15 amino acids. The J segment lost 2 bases and the V segment lost 1 base, leaving 2 bases of the junction unmatched. CDR1 and CDR2 from the germline V gene are SGHTA and FQGNSA. The CDR3 sequence: CASSLELAGTYEQYF. The CDR3 DNA reads as TGTGCCAGCAGCTTAGAACTAGCGGGGACCTACGAGCAGTACTTC.

The gene calls are TRBV19 and TRBJ2-7, with 9 bases that match TRBD1. Germline V lookup: CDR1 LNHDA, CDR2 SQIVND (reference sequence). Trimming removed 10 bases from V and 6 bases from J; junction bases left unmatched: 7. There are 12 residues in the CDR3. In nucleotides, the CDR3 is TGTGCCATCGGACAGGGGAATGGCGAGCAGTACTTC. This translates into CAIGQGNGEQYF.

The V gene is TRBV10-3, the J gene TRBJ2-1; 9 nucleotides agree with TRBD1. Per germline, CDR1 ENHRY and CDR2 SYGVKD. The V segment lost 7 bases and the J segment 0 bases; nucleotides outside the gene matches: 4. The CDR3 has 15 residues. This CDR3 reads CAIKGTGNSYNEQFF. In DNA, the CDR3 is TGTGCCATCAAGGGGACAGGGAACTCCTACAATGAGCAGTTCTTC.

The chain joins TRBV2 to TRBJ2-7; perhaps TRBD1 as D (5 bases). Germline V gives CDR1 SNHLY, CDR2 FYNNEI. This CDR3 comprises 13 residues. Trimming took 8 bases from V and 3 from J, leaving 14 bases between them. CDR3 in amino acids: CASFLDNLYEQYF. CDR3 coding DNA: TGTGCCAGCTTCCTGGACAATCTCTACGAGCAGTACTTC.

This rearrangement joins TRBV27 to TRBJ2-7, with D maybe TRBD2 (5 bases). V shed 2 bases and J shed 5 bases, with 10 bases lying between them. The CDR3 consists of 13 residues. The germline CDR1 and CDR2 sequences are MNHEY and SMNVEV (reference sequence). CDR3 in DNA: TGTGCCAGCAGTTTAAGAGGGAATGACGAGCAGTACTTC. This codes for CASSLRGNDEQYF.

The chain recombines TRBV10-3 with TRBJ2-2; 10 bases align to TRBD2. This CDR3 spans 17 amino acids. V gave up 2 bases and J gave up 4 bases; unmatched junction bases: 7. The germline V gene has CDR1 ENHRY and CDR2 SYGVKD. CDR3 nucleotide sequence: TGTGCCATCAGTGAGGGTCTAGCGGGAGAAGTCACCGGGGAGCTGTTTTTT. Its translation is CAISEGLAGEVTGELFF.

V gene TRBV19 combines with J gene TRBJ1-5; 11 nucleotides match TRBD1. Germline loops: CDR1 LNHDA, CDR2 SQIVND (reference sequence). V shed 5 bases, J shed 9 bases, and the junction held 6 bases outside the gene matches. The CDR3 has 14 residues. CDR3 loop: CASSVRDRGMPQHF. DNA for the CDR3: TGTGCCAGTAGTGTCCGGGACAGGGGGATGCCCCAGCATTTT.

J is TRBJ2-1 and V is TRBV7-6; D gene ambiguous. From germline, CDR1 is SGHVS and CDR2 FNYEAQ. The CDR3 length is 13 residues. Between the trimmed V and J ends, which lost 5 bases and 5 bases, there was a span of 10 bases. CDR3 sequence: CASSPIPDNEQFF. The CDR3 DNA is TGTGCCAGCAGCCCAATTCCGGACAATGAGCAGTTCTTC.

The rearrangement uses TRBV7-7 and TRBJ2-2; TRBD2 aligns across 8 bases. Looked up from germline, CDR1 is SSHAT and CDR2 is FNYEAQ (reference sequence). Germline trimming cut 4 bases from V and 4 bases from J; bases unmatched to any gene: 5. There are 15 residues in the CDR3. The CDR3 bases are TGTGCCAGCAGCTGGGGACTAGACGGCACCGGGGAGCTGTTTTTT. Translated: CASSWGLDGTGELFF.

The chain links TRBV18 to TRBJ2-7, with unresolved D. Deletions cut 4 bases from V and 0 bases from J, with 7 bases between. Germline V gene lookup returns CDR1 KGHSH and CDR2 LQKENI. This CDR3 spans 13 amino acids. For the CDR3, the DNA is TGTGCCAGCTCACACGCGGACTCCTACGAGCAGTACTTC. Translating it yields CASSHADSYEQYF.

The chain links TRBV7-9 to TRBJ1-5; D remains ambiguous. The CDR3 has 14 residues. CDR1 and CDR2 from the germline V gene are SEHNR and FQNEAQ (reference sequence). V dropped 2 bases and J dropped 2 bases, with 7 bases sitting between them. CDR3 DNA: TGTGCCAGCAGCTTATCATCAGGCAATCAGCCCCAGCATTTT. It encodes CASSLSSGNQPQHF. The full variable domain, in which reference TRBV7-9 and TRBJ1-5 provide the parts outside the CDR3, is DTGVSQNPRHKITKRGQNVTFRCDPISEHNRLYWYRQTLGQGPEFLTYFQNEAQLEKSRLLSDRFSAERPKGSFSTLEIQRTEQGDSAMYLCASSLSSGNQPQHFGDGTRLSIL.

V is TRBV5-5 and J is TRBJ2-3; possible D gene TRBD1, 6 bases. The CDR3 runs to 17 residues. The germline CDR1 and CDR2 sequences are SGHKS and YYEKEE (reference sequence). V was clipped by 4 bases and J by 1 base, with 19 bases between them. The CDR3 DNA follows: TGTGCCAGCAGCCAGGGGTTGGGAGTTCAGGGCACAGATACGCAGTATTTT. It translates to CASSQGLGVQGTDTQYF.

This chain joins TRBV7-6 and TRBJ2-5; 8 bases are shared with TRBD1. The CDR3 is made up of 17 amino acids. Germline V gene data show CDR1 as SGHVS and CDR2 as FNYEAQ. Germline trimming cut 5 bases from V and 7 bases from J; bases unmatched to any gene: 18. CDR3 protein: CASSLMPGQAREGTQYF. The CDR3 nucleotides are TGTGCCAGCAGCCTCATGCCGGGACAGGCAAGAGAAGGGACCCAGTACTTC.

V usage is TRBV7-9 and J usage is TRBJ2-7; 10 bases fit TRBD2. The V gene's germline CDR1 is SEHNR and CDR2 FQNEAQ (reference sequence). This CDR3 is 18 amino acids long. V trimming: 5 bases; J trimming: 4 bases; junction bases outside the gene matches: 17. CDR3 DNA: TGTGCCAGCAGCGAGACTAGCGGGCTAAATTATCCAATATACGAGCAGTACTTC. Translation: CASSETSGLNYPIYEQYF.

In its sample, this clone was seen a few times. The rearrangement uses TRBV7-9 and TRBJ2-5; possibly TRBD2 for D (5 bases). Trimming stripped 5 bases from V and 2 bases from J, with 9 bases between. The CDR3 sequence is 13 residues long. CDR1 is SEHNR, CDR2 FQNEAQ, per germline (reference sequence). CDR3 DNA: TGTGCCAGCAGCCGCACTAGTCAAGAGACCCAGTACTTC. Translation: CASSRTSQETQYF. Combining the CDR3 with reference TRBV7-9 and TRBJ2-5 gives the whole variable domain DTGVSQNPRHKITKRGQNVTFRCDPISEHNRLYWYRQTLGQGPEFLTYFQNEAQLEKSRLLSDRFSAERPKGSFSTLEIQRTEQGDSAMYLCASSRTSQETQYFGPGTRLLVL.

This chain links TRBV7-2 with TRBJ2-5; TRBD1 agrees at 9 bases. Germline V gene sequence: CDR1 SGHTA, CDR2 FQGNSA. The CDR3 has 13 residues. V dropped 5 bases and J dropped 4; count of bases not matched to a gene: 2. Here the CDR3 reads CASSMDRGETQYF. The CDR3, as DNA: TGTGCCAGCAGCATGGACAGGGGAGAGACCCAGTACTTC.

This clone has more than one count but fewer than ten. The J gene is TRBJ2-7, the V gene TRBV18, with a tentative D call TRBD1 (6 bases). Germline V lookup: CDR1 KGHSH, CDR2 LQKENI. Trimming took 6 bases from V and 2 from J, leaving 11 bases between them. CDR3 length: 13 residues. The DNA of the CDR3 is TGTGCCAGCTCGCTCAACAGGGCCTACGAGCAGTACTTC. As protein: CASSLNRAYEQYF.

The chain has TRBV4-2 and TRBJ2-7, with D perhaps matching TRBD1 (6 bases). Trimming took off 0 bases at V and 3 bases at J, with 15 bases between the two ends. The CDR3 consists of 16 residues. Germline CDR1 and CDR2: LGHNA and YNFKEQ. CDR3: CASSQETGTNYYEQYF. Here the CDR3 DNA reads TGTGCCAGCAGCCAAGAAACAGGGACAAACTACTACGAGCAGTACTTC.